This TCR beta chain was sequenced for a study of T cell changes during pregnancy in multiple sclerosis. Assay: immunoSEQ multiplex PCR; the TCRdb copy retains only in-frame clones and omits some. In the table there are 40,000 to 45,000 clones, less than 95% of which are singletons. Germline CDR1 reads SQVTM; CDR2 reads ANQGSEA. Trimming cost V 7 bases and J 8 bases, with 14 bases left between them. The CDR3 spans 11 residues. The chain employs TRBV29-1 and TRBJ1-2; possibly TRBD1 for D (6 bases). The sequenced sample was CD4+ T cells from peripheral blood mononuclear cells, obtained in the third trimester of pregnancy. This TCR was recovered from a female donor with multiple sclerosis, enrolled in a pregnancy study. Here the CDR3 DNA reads TGCAGCGGGGAGGGGGGGGAAGGCTACACCTTC. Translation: CSGEGGEGYTF. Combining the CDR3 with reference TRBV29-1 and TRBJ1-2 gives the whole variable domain SAVISQKPSRDICQRGTSLTIQCQVDSQVTMMFWYRQQPGQSLTLIATANQGSEATYESGFVIDKFPISRPNLTFSTLTVSNMSPEDSSIYLCSGEGGEGYTFGSGTRLTVV.